This T cell receptor beta chain comes out of a study of T cell repertoires in cytomegalovirus infection. Whole-study context: Both a matching HLA type and CMV infection were indicated by public TCR beta signatures. Findings and limits, study-wide: The study found HLA-C-restricted CMV-specific TCR beta clonotypes dominating the ex vivo response. Using cumulative public TCR beta family frequency, the authors identified those who carried CMV together with the relevant HLA.

This clonotype was observed at least ten times. Its antigen is unknown. In germline, CDR1 is SGHAT, CDR2 FQNNGV. Trimming took off 1 base at V and 3 bases at J, with 11 bases between the two ends. The CDR3 runs to 15 residues. One entry per CDR3 protein results from TCRdb running MiXCR on the reads. This repertoire shows roughly 250,000 distinct CDR3 sequences, around 12% found once; its top ten account for 1.6%. J is TRBJ2-3 and V is TRBV11-2; a weak D match, TRBD2 (5 bases). The TCR comes from a human donor in good health (CMV status not recorded). Some clones in this sample may be carry-over from other donors' samples. Material for sequencing was PBMCs. The CDR3 DNA sequence: TGTGCCAGCAGCTTAGCGGGGAAGGGAACAGATACGCAGTATTTT. Translation: CASSLAGKGTDTQYF.